These T cell receptor beta chains were read from a single sample in a study of cytomegalovirus exposure and HLA in healthy donors. This table comes from immunoSEQ multiplex PCR, and its TCRdb copy is limited to in-frame clones, with some not included. The sample has 120,000 or so clones; 15% are singletons. The sequenced material came from PBMCs. The receptors shown here come from a woman in her late teens or twenties in good health and CMV-seronegative. The conserved cysteine and the conserved F or W are not part of the CDR3 here. The order of the fields is J gene, V gene, CDR3 protein.

j_gene: TRBJ1-1; v_gene: TRBV28; CDR3aa: ASSLKRAAF
j_gene: TRBJ2-2; v_gene: TRBV5-1; CDR3aa: ASSPLPSGSPRGGELF
j_gene: TRBJ1-2; v_gene: TRBV4-1; CDR3aa: ASSPSDGVGYGYT
j_gene: TRBJ1-2; v_gene: TRBV30; CDR3aa: AWSGDRFGYT
j_gene: TRBJ2-1; v_gene: TRBV7-9; CDR3aa: ASSLGGPGPNEQF
j_gene: TRBJ2-1; v_gene: TRBV30; CDR3aa: AWTPLTSGTHNEQF
j_gene: TRBJ1-6; v_gene: TRBV4-3; CDR3aa: ASSQDISGVGSPLH
j_gene: TRBJ1-1; v_gene: TRBV28; CDR3aa: ASGQQGTNTEAF
j_gene: TRBJ2-2; v_gene: TRBV7-9; CDR3aa: ASSSGTGFTGELF
j_gene: TRBJ1-2; v_gene: TRBV7-9; CDR3aa: ASSLGARVGSNYGYT
j_gene: TRBJ1-1; v_gene: TRBV30; CDR3aa: AWSLRDRGR
j_gene: TRBJ2-7; v_gene: TRBV7-2; CDR3aa: ASSLAVSVYEQY
j_gene: TRBJ1-5; v_gene: TRBV28; CDR3aa: ASKLLGQPDQPQH
j_gene: TRBJ2-7; v_gene: TRBV7-9; CDR3aa: ASSLAAGASYEQY
j_gene: TRBJ1-2; v_gene: TRBV25-1; CDR3aa: ASSRSYGYT
j_gene: TRBJ2-1; v_gene: TRBV27; CDR3aa: ASSLPLRGDYNEQF
j_gene: NA; v_gene: TRBV14; CDR3aa: ASSQVPGRAIPPYEQY
j_gene: TRBJ2-3; v_gene: TRBV5-4; CDR3aa: ASSLRTGRTDTQY
j_gene: TRBJ1-1; v_gene: TRBV6-1; CDR3aa: ASTQGRANTEAF
j_gene: TRBJ2-7; v_gene: TRBV20-1; CDR3aa: SASDSYEQY
j_gene: TRBJ1-5; v_gene: TRBV6-1; CDR3aa: ASSDVWEGQPQH
j_gene: TRBJ2-3; v_gene: TRBV5-4; CDR3aa: ASSLQGGLADTQY
j_gene: TRBJ1-1; v_gene: TRBV7-9; CDR3aa: ASTPPQAVDTEAF
j_gene: TRBJ2-2; v_gene: TRBV6-1; CDR3aa: ASSGLAGVSAGELF
j_gene: TRBJ1-4; v_gene: TRBV7-2; CDR3aa: ASSPGKQGPPSNEKLF
j_gene: TRBJ1-1; v_gene: TRBV6-4; CDR3aa: ASSDDRGEAF
j_gene: TRBJ2-5; v_gene: TRBV5-1; CDR3aa: ASSQSGGTGETQY
j_gene: TRBJ1-6; v_gene: TRBV9; CDR3aa: ASSVDREHSPLH
j_gene: TRBJ2-7; v_gene: TRBV19; CDR3aa: ASSQGLAGVYEQY
j_gene: TRBJ2-3; v_gene: TRBV13; CDR3aa: ASSSRDIWGIRDTQY
j_gene: TRBJ1-5; v_gene: TRBV28; CDR3aa: ASSLDRGVRQPQH